The rows below give T cell receptor beta chains drawn from one sample of a study of T cell repertoires in cytomegalovirus infection. For these receptors, no antigen is known. In TCRdb, the reads were re-called with MiXCR into one record per CDR3 protein. The table includes 640,000 or so distinct CDR3 sequences, 30% to 40% detected once. The specimen was cultured PBMCs, collected from culture after CMV antigen stimulation. The receptors originated from a human donor in good health (CMV status not recorded). Some clones in this sample may be carry-over from other donors' samples. CDR3s include the opening cysteine and the closing phenylalanine or tryptophan. Each record gives: D gene, J gene, clone size, V gene, CDR3 DNA, CDR3 protein. D genes are given only for firm matches. Clone size, where shown, is once, few, many, or a class for clones that have expanded.

>TRBD1|TRBJ2-4|NA|TRBV27
TGTGCCAGCAGTCACTCGTCCCGGGACAGGGACATTCAGTACTTC
CASSHSSRDRDIQYF
>NA|TRBJ1-5|many|TRBV12-3/TRBV12-4
TGTGCCAGCAGTTTAGTGTATACAACCGCAAGTCAGCCCCAGCATTTT
CASSLVYTTASQPQHF
>TRBD2|TRBJ2-3|NA|TRBV14
TGTGCCAGCAGCCAAGGCTTTTGGCGGGGGAGCACAGATACGCAGTATTTT
CASSQGFWRGSTDTQYF
>TRBD2|TRBJ2-1|few|TRBV20-1
TGCAGTGCTAGTGGACTAGCGGGAGTGAGATACAATGAGCAGTTCTTC
CSASGLAGVRYNEQFF
>NA|TRBJ2-1|NA|TRBV28
TGTGCCAGCAGTGCCCCCGGCAGGGGCCTATACAATGAGCAGTTCTTC
CASSAPGRGLYNEQFF
>NA|TRBJ1-1|once|TRBV7-6
TGTGCCGGTCAAGACAGGACTATGAACACTGAAGCTTTCTTT
CAGQDRTMNTEAFF
>NA|TRBJ1-5|few|TRBV19
TGTGCCAGTAGTATAGAGGACAGCCAATATAGCAATCAGCCCCAGCATTTT
CASSIEDSQYSNQPQHF
>NA|TRBJ2-1|many|TRBV7-8
TGTGCCAGCAGCATCTGGGGGGTAGGTTACAATGAGCAGTTCTTC
CASSIWGVGYNEQFF
>NA|TRBJ1-5|NA|TRBV6-5
TGTGCCAGCAGCCGCTTAAAGAGCAATCAGCCCCAGCATTTT
CASSRLKSNQPQHF
>NA|TRBJ1-1|NA|TRBV19
TGTGCCAGTAGTACCGGTACTCTGAACACTGAAGCTTTCTTT
CASSTGTLNTEAFF
>NA|TRBJ2-3|many|TRBV7-2
TGTGCCAGCAGCTGGAATAGCGGCCCTCCGCAGTATTTT
CASSWNSGPPQYF
>TRBD2|TRBJ2-3|many|TRBV11-3
TGTGCCAGCAGCCCCAGCGGGAGGAGCACAGATACGCAGTATTTT
CASSPSGRSTDTQYF
>NA|TRBJ2-5|NA|TRBV7-2
TGTGCCAGCAGCTCCGCTCGGGGCGCCCAGTACTTC
CASSSARGAQYF
>NA|TRBJ2-5|NA|TRBV12-3/TRBV12-4
TGTGCCAGCAGTTTAGCGGGGGGGCCCCAACCGCCCCAAGAGACCCAGTACTTC
CASSLAGGPQPPQETQYF
>NA|TRBJ2-1|few|TRBV27
TGTGCCAGCAGCCTACAGGGTCCCGGCAATGAGCAGTTCTTC
CASSLQGPGNEQFF
>TRBD2|TRBJ2-4|NA|TRBV20-1
TGCAGTGCTAGTTTTCTTGGACTAGCGGGACAAAACATTCAGTACTTC
CSASFLGLAGQNIQYF
>NA|TRBJ1-1|NA|TRBV27
TGTGCCAGCAGTTTATATTACAGGGACACTGAAGCTTTCTTT
CASSLYYRDTEAFF
>NA|TRBJ1-1|NA|TRBV9
TGTGCCAGCAGCCCCTCGGATGAAGCTTTCTTT
CASSPSDEAFF
>TRBD1|TRBJ1-1|NA|TRBV5-1
TGCGCCAGCAGATCAGGGGGGAACACTGAAGCTTTCTTT
CASRSGGNTEAFF
>NA|TRBJ2-5|NA|TRBV4-1
TGCGCCAGCAGCCAAGGGCGGACAGTCCAAGAGACCCAGTACTTC
CASSQGRTVQETQYF
>NA|TRBJ1-1|NA|TRBV7-2
TGTGCCAGCGGACCCGACTTTGCTGAGATGGCTTTCTTT
CASGPDFAEMAFF
>TRBD1|TRBJ2-5|NA|TRBV7-2
TGTGCCAGCAGCTTTACCGGGACAGACCGAGAGACCCAGTACTTC
CASSFTGTDRETQYF
>NA|TRBJ2-1|few|TRBV27
TGTGCCAGCAGCCCAGAGGGGGTTACTTACAATGAGCAGTTCTTC
CASSPEGVTYNEQFF
>NA|TRBJ1-1|many|TRBV7-2
TGTGCCAGCAGCTTAGCTTTGAACACTGAAGCTTTCTTT
CASSLALNTEAFF
>NA|TRBJ2-2|once|TRBV20-1
TGCAGTGCTAGCGTGTGGTTGGGGGATACCGGGGAGCTGTTTTTT
CSASVWLGDTGELFF
>TRBD2|TRBJ2-7|NA|TRBV7-2
TGTGCCAGCAGCTTCGGGACTAGCGGGTCCTACTACGAGCAGTACTTC
CASSFGTSGSYYEQYF
>TRBD1|TRBJ1-2|few|TRBV28
TGTGCCAGCAGTCACGGGACAGGGATGGACTACACCTTC
CASSHGTGMDYTF
>TRBD1|TRBJ2-1|NA|TRBV29-1
TGCAGCGTTGGAGGGACAGGGGTGGATGAGCAGTTCTTC
CSVGGTGVDEQFF
>TRBD2|TRBJ2-3|few|TRBV7-2
TGTGCCAGCAGCTTGGGGACTAGACGGGGGAATACGCAGTATTTT
CASSLGTRRGNTQYF
>TRBD2|TRBJ2-7|few|TRBV6-1
TGTGCCAGCGCGCGGGAGAGCTACGAGCAGTACTTC
CASARESYEQYF
>NA|TRBJ1-2|NA|TRBV12-3/TRBV12-4
TGTGCCAGCAGTGTACCGGGACACCCGAACTATGGCTACACCTTC
CASSVPGHPNYGYTF
>NA|TRBJ1-1|NA|TRBV7-2
TGTGCCAGCAGCAAATACGGGGGGGCAGAGGCTTTCTTT
CASSKYGGAEAFF
>NA|TRBJ1-3|NA|TRBV19
TGTGCCACCGCTTTAGTCGACCTCTCTGGAAACACCATATATTTT
CATALVDLSGNTIYF
>NA|TRBJ2-3|few|TRBV6-2/TRBV6-3
TGTGCCAGCAACCTGGAGGGCACAGATACGCAGTATTTT
CASNLEGTDTQYF
>TRBD1|TRBJ1-5|NA|TRBV6-6
TGTGCCAGCAGTAGGACAGGGGGTCAGCCCCAGCATTTT
CASSRTGGQPQHF
>TRBD2|TRBJ2-5|many|TRBV7-2
TGTGCCAGCAGCTTAGCGCGGGGGGAGGGAGAGACCCAGTACTTC
CASSLARGEGETQYF
>NA|TRBJ2-3|NA|TRBV5-4
TGTGCCAGCAGCTCACCTCAGGGGACTAGCACAGATACGCAGTATTTT
CASSSPQGTSTDTQYF
>TRBD2|TRBJ2-1|NA|TRBV4-1
TGCGCCAGCAGCCAATCAAGCGGGGGTTGGATTGTGAATGAGCAGTTCTTC
CASSQSSGGWIVNEQFF
>NA|TRBJ1-1|few|TRBV11-3
TGTGCCAGCAGCTTGGGCCCGACAGAGGAAGCTTTCTTT
CASSLGPTEEAFF
>NA|TRBJ2-1|once|TRBV20-1
TGCAGTGCTATCGCTAGCGTCACGGCCGGGCTGGCTGAGCAGTTCTTC
CSAIASVTAGLAEQFF
>NA|TRBJ2-1|NA|TRBV4-1
TGCGCCAGCAGCTTCTCCGGGACCCCTGAGACGGACGATGAGCAGTTCTTC
CASSFSGTPETDDEQFF
>NA|TRBJ2-3|NA|TRBV18
TGTGCCAGCTCACCGAAGGAAGGCTTGACAGATACGCAGTATTTT
CASSPKEGLTDTQYF
>TRBD1|TRBJ2-5|NA|TRBV5-1
TGCGCCAGCAGCTTGGACTGGACAGGGGCCCAGTACTTC
CASSLDWTGAQYF
>TRBD2|TRBJ2-3|NA|TRBV11-2
TGTGCCAGCAGCTCCCCCTCGAGCGGGATCCGAGATACGCAGTATTTT
CASSSPSSGIRDTQYF
>TRBD1|TRBJ2-7|NA|TRBV5-4
TGTGCCAGCAGCTTGGAGGGACAGAGCGAGCAGTACTTC
CASSLEGQSEQYF
>NA|TRBJ2-5|NA|TRBV19
TGTGCCAGTAGTGGGTCGGGCGGAGAGACCCAGTACTTC
CASSGSGGETQYF
>TRBD1|TRBJ1-5|NA|TRBV12-3/TRBV12-4
TGTGCCAGCAGCCGGGGGACAGGGATCGACAATCAGCCCCAGCATTTT
CASSRGTGIDNQPQHF
>TRBD2|TRBJ2-3|NA|TRBV19
TGTGCCAGTAGTCCTTCGGGGGGTCCAGGTACGCAGTATTTT
CASSPSGGPGTQYF
>TRBD1|TRBJ2-7|NA|TRBV7-9
TGTGCCAGCAGCTTAATGGGACAGGTTCCTTACGAGCAGTACTTC
CASSLMGQVPYEQYF
>TRBD1|TRBJ1-2|few|TRBV28
TGTGCCAGCAGGACAGGGACCTATGGCTACACCTTC
CASRTGTYGYTF